This TCR beta chain was observed in a study of technical replicates of blood from several donors. The assay was immunoSEQ multiplex PCR, and TCRdb's table has in-frame clones only and misses some. This sample has around 15,000 clones; roughly 87% occur once, and the top ten carry roughly 12%. The V end lost 3 bases, the J end lost 0 bases, and 15 bases lay between the germline ends. This CDR3 region has 17 residues. The germline CDR1 and CDR2 sequences are LNHDA and SQIVND (reference sequence). J is TRBJ2-1 and V is TRBV19; tentative D call: TRBD2 (6 bases). The sequence derives from a human donor in good health. Sequenced input: PBMCs. This CDR3 is CASSIERALGSYNEQFF. DNA of the CDR3: TGTGCCAGTAGTATTGAGCGGGCCCTGGGCTCCTACAATGAGCAGTTCTTC.